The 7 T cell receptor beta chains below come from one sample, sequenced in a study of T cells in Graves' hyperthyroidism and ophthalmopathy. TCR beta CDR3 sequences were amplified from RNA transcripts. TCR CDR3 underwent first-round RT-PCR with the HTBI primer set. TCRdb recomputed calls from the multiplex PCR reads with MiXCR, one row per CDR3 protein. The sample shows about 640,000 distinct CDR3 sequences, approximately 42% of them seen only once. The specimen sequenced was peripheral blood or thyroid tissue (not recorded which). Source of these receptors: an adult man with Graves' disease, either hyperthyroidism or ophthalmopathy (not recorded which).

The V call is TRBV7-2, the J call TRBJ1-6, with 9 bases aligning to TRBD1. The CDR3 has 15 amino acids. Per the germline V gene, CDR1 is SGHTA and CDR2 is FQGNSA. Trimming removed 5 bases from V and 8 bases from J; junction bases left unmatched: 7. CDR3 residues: CASSPADRGDSPLHF. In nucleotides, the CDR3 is TGTGCCAGCAGCCCGGCGGACAGGGGTGATTCACCCCTCCACTTT. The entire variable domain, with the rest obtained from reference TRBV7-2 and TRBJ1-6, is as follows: GAGVSQSPSNKVTEKGKDVELRCDPISGHTALYWYRQSLGQGLEFLIYFQGNSAPDKSGLPSDRFSAERTGGSVSTLTIQRTQQEDSAVYLCASSPADRGDSPLHFGNGTRLTVT.

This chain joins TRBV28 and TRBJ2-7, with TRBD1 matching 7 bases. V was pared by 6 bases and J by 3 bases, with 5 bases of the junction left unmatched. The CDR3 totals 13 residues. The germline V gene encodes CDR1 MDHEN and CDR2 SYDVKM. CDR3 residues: CASRSHRGYEQYF. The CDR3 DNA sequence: TGTGCCAGCAGGTCCCACAGGGGCTACGAGCAGTACTTC.

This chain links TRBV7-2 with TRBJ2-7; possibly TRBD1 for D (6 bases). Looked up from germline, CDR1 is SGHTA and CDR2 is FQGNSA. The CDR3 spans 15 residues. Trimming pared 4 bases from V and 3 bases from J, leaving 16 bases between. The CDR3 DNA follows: TGTGCCAGCAGCTCCACCTCGGACAGCCGCTACGAGCAGTACTTC. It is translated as CASSSTSDSRYEQYF.

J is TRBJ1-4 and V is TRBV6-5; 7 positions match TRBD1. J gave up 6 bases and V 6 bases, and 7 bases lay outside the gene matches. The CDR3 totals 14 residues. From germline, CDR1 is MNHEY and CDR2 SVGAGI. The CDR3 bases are TGTGCCAGCAGGGTAGGAGGGGGCGATGAAAAACTGTTTTTT. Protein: CASRVGGGDEKLFF.

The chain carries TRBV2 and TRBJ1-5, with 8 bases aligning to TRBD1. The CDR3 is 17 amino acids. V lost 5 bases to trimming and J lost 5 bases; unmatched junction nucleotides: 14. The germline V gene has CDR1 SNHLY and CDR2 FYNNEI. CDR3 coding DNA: TGTGCCAGCAGTTATTCCTCCGGGACAGGTCGGGATCAGCCCCAGCATTTT. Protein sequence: CASSYSSGTGRDQPQHF.

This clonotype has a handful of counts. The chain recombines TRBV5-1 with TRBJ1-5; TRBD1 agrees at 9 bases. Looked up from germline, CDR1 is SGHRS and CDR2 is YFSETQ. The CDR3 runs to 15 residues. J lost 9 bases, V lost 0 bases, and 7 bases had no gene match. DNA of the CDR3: TGCGCCAGCAGCTTGGATGGACAGGGGAGTGCGCCCCAGCATTTT. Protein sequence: CASSLDGQGSAPQHF.

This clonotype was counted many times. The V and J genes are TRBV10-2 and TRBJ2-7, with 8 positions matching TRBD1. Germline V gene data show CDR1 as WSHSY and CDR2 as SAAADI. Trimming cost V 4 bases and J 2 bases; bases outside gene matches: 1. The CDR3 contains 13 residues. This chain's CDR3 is CASSVQGAYEQYF. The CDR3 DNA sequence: TGCGCCAGCAGTGTACAGGGGGCCTACGAGCAGTACTTC.